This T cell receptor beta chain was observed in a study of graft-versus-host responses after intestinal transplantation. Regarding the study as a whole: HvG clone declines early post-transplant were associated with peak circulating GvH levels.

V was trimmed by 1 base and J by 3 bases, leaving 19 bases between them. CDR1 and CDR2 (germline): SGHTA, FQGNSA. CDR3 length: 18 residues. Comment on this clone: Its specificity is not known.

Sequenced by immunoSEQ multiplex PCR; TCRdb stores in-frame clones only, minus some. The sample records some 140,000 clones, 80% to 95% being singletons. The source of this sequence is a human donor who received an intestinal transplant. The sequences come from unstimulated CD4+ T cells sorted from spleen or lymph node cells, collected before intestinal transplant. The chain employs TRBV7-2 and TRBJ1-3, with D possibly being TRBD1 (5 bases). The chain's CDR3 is CASSLVRDQRVFGNTIYF. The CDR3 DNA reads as TGTGCCAGCAGCTTAGTCCGGGACCAGCGAGTTTTTGGAAACACCATATATTTT.